This paragraph reports one T cell receptor (beta chain). Its antigen is unknown. This entry comes from a study of CD4+ T cells in melanoma. CDR3 length: 13 amino acids. V lost 5 bases to trimming and J lost 2 bases, with 7 bases between them. Germline loops: CDR1 KGHSH, CDR2 LQKENI. The table came from immunoSEQ multiplex PCR; TCRdb's copy has only in-frame clones and leaves some out. The sample lists about 8,900 clones, over 55% occurring once. Study results and limitations: A reported correlation linked neoantigen-specific CD4+ T cells to CD8+, macrophage and B cell function. In melanoma, neoantigen-specific CD4+ T cells reportedly differed in differentiation state.

The material sequenced was cells from a culture (not recorded whether cultured in vitro). The chain is built from TRBV18 and TRBJ1-5; tentative D call: TRBD1 (5 bases). The sequence came from a human donor with melanoma. CDR3 sequence (DNA): TGTGCCAGCTCAGAGACAGGCAATCAGCCCCAGCATTTT. Protein product: CASSETGNQPQHF. The full variable domain, rest sourced from reference TRBV18 and TRBJ1-5, is NAGVMQNPRHLVRRRGQEARLRCSPMKGHSHVYWYRQLPEEGLKFMVYLQKENIIDESGMPKERFSAEFPKEGPSILRIQQVVRGDSAAYFCASSETGNQPQHFGDGTRLSIL.